Described below is a single TCR beta chain sequence and its context. No antigen is known for it. The germline gene is not matched at one end of the junction; a read error may be the cause. These data belong to a study of CD8+ T cells in alopecia areata. Extraction of RNA preceded its reverse transcription into cDNA, which served as the sequencing template. Repertoires were generated with immunoSEQ multiplex PCR, while TCRdb's copy carries only in-frame clones and drops some. The data hold more than 130,000 clones, with approximately 85% observed a single time. The treatment is: oral pan-JAK inhibitor, 5-10 mg twice daily. Points from the study as a whole: Especially in alopecia totalis/universalis, lesional scalp showed greater clonality than normal scalp did. Clonality in the scalp and expanded CD8+ clones ranked among the top 100 were significantly decreased by tofacitinib. Many expanded lesional clones persisted in scalp and blood during tofacitinib.

CDR3 length equals 13 residues. Germline CDR1 is SGHVS and CDR2 is FQNEAQ. The TCR originated in a human donor with alopecia areata. The chain couples TRBV7-8 to TRBJ1-5; D remains unclear. This sample comprised CD8+ T cells sorted from blood, obtained at week 4, from a patient treated with tofacitinib. CDR3 coding DNA: TGTGCCAGCAGCCCGACGGGCAACCAGCCCCAGCATTTT. It translates to CASSPTGNQPQHF.